This T cell receptor beta chain was recovered during a study of T-cell reconstitution after alpha-beta-depleted transplantation in children (dated by TCRdb to the mid-2010s). About the full investigation: T-cell immune reconstitution after TCRalphabeta/CD19-depleted allogeneic hematopoietic cell transplantation in children was quantitatively tracked in the study by means of TCR repertoire profiling.

The CDR3 goes from the cysteine to the phenylalanine over 15 residues. Only the CDR3 portion is preserved as DNA: 45 bases, with reading frame beginning at the first base. At the junction V is shortened by 5 bases and J by 4 bases, with 17 bases in between. The germline V gene (reference sequence) supplies CDR1 SEHNR and CDR2 FQNEAQ. This clonotype has at least ten counts. The specificity of this receptor is unknown. The record has no base qualities; no much larger clone is one base away. The protocol used for the library was PCR. The sequencing machine was an Illumina HiSeq 2500. TCR libraries were prepared with molecular barcoding, using unique molecular identifiers to normalize TCRbeta repertoire quantification. TCRdb took the public reads, trimmed them with fastp at Q25, ran MiXCR for clone calling and kept in-frame beta chains. When rows share a CDR3 protein, they turn into one entry using the most common DNA and genes. The sample table shows approximately 270,000 distinct CDR3 sequences, and more than 9% are seen once. The top ten clonotypes cover around 9.1% of the sample.

The TCR originated in a human donor who donated a stem cell graft to a child with SCID. Rearrangement joined TRBV7-9 to TRBJ1-1; there is no confident call for the D gene. The sequencing used PBMCs from the stem cell graft donor, collected from the stem cell graft. The DNA reads as follows: TGTGCCAGCAGCGAGAACGCACAGCCACTCACTGAAGCTTTCTTT. This translates into CASSENAQPLTEAFF.